This T cell receptor beta chain was captured in a study of PD-1 blockade in classical Hodgkin lymphoma. Germline loops: CDR1 LNHDA, CDR2 SQIVND (reference sequence). V was trimmed by 3 bases and J by 7 bases, leaving 12 bases between them. This CDR3 contains 14 residues. General study points: When set against healthy donors, newly diagnosed patients were reported to show lower baseline TCR diversity. Complete responders' baseline diversity resembled that of newly diagnosed patients.

Sequenced by immunoSEQ multiplex PCR; TCRdb stores in-frame clones only, minus some. Found here are about 11,000 clones, around four fifths of them singletons; the top ten hold 5% to 6.5%. Comments on this clone: Antigen: not known.

Relapse was seen in all patients after autologous stem cell transplantation, and brentuximab vedotin exposure was variable. Complete response, partial response or progressive disease constituted the best response categories observed. This specimen consisted of peripheral blood mononuclear cells (PBMCs), obtained before the second cycle of nivolumab. The clonotype originates from a human donor with classical Hodgkin lymphoma. The V call is TRBV19, the J call TRBJ2-2, with D unresolved. The CDR3, as DNA: TGTGCCAGTAGTATCTTAGACCCGATCGGGGAGCTGTTTTTT. The encoded protein is CASSILDPIGELFF.